The subject of this entry is one T cell receptor beta chain. TCRdb's table, derived via immunoSEQ multiplex PCR, lists solely in-frame clones and lacks some. This sample carries about 71,000 clones, about 94% of them seen once, and the ten largest clones take under 1.5%. The donors were members of the validation cohort, which comprised 120 subjects and was separate from the first cohort of about 700 subjects. The data originate from a study of cytomegalovirus exposure and HLA in healthy donors. The J segment lost 1 base and the V segment lost 10 bases, leaving 5 bases of the junction unmatched. CDR3 length: 13 amino acids. Germline values: CDR1 SEHNR, CDR2 FQNEAQ (reference sequence).

J is TRBJ2-7 and V is TRBV7-9, with TRBD2 identical over 9 bases. This clonotype originated in a man aged 18 to 30 in good health and CMV-seropositive. Sample: PBMCs. The CDR3, as DNA: TGTGCCACTACGACTAGCGGTTCCTACGAGCAGTACTTC. Translating it yields CATTTSGSYEQYF.